This TCR beta chain was profiled in a study of T cells in Graves' hyperthyroidism and ophthalmopathy. The length of the CDR3 is 13 residues. Germline lookup yields CDR1 DFQATT and CDR2 SNEGSKA (reference sequence). The junction had 4 bases not matched to a gene; V was cut back by 0 bases and J by 11 bases. Overall study results and limits: In blood, most of the thyroid clonotypes expanded above 0.001 were also present. Ophthalmopathy was identified by the model a median about 6 months ahead of onset.

Amplification of TCR beta CDR3 regions was performed using RNA transcripts as template. TCR CDR3 regions were first amplified by RT-PCR with HTBI primers. TCRdb re-called the multiplex PCR reads with MiXCR, one entry per CDR3 protein. Of about 540,000 distinct CDR3 sequences listed, about 45% are singletons. About this clonotype itself: Antigen unknown.

The sequenced material came from peripheral blood or thyroid tissue (not recorded which). The chain links TRBV20-1 to TRBJ2-5; 12 bases are shared with TRBD2. This TCR derives from a woman aged 18-29 years with Graves' hyperthyroidism. CDR3 loop: CSARDSSGRAQYF. The CDR3 DNA reads as TGCAGTGCTAGAGATTCTAGCGGGAGGGCACAGTACTTC.